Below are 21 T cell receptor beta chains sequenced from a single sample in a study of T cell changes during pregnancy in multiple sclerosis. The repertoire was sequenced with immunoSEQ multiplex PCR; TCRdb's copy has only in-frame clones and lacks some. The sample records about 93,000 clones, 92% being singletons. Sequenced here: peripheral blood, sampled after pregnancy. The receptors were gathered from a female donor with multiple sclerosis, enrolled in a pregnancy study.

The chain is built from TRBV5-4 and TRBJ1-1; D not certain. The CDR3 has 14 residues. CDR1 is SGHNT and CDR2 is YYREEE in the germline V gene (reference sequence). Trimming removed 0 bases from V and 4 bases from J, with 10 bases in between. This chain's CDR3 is CASSLGIPGTEAFF. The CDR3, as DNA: TGTGCCAGCAGCTTGGGGATCCCGGGCACTGAAGCTTTCTTT.

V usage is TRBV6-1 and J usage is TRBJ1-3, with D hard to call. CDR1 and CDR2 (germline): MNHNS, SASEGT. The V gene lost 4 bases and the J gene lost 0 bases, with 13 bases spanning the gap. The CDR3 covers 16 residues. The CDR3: CASSAGTATSGNTIYF. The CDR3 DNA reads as TGTGCCAGCAGTGCCGGAACAGCCACCTCTGGAAACACCATATATTTT.

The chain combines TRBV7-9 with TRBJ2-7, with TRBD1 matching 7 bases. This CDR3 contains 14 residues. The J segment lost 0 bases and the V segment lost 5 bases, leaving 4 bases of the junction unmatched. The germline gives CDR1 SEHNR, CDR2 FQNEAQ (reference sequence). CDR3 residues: CASSRDSFSYEQYF. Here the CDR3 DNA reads TGTGCCAGCAGCCGGGACAGTTTCTCCTACGAGCAGTACTTC.

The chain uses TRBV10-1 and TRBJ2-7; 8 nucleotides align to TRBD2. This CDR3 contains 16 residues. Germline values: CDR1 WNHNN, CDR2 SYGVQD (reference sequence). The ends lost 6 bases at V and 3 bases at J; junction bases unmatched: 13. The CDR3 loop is CASSPPGGPVSYEQYF. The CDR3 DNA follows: TGCGCCAGCAGCCCCCCGGGGGGGCCGGTAAGCTACGAGCAGTACTTC.

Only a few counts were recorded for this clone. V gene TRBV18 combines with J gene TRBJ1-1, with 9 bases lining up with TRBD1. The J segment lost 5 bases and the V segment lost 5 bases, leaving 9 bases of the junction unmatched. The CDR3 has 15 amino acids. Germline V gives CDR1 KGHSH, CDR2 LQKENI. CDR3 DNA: TGTGCCAGCTCAACTCGGACAGGGGAGGTGACTGAAGCTTTCTTT. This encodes CASSTRTGEVTEAFF. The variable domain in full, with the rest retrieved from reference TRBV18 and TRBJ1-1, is NAGVMQNPRHLVRRRGQEARLRCSPMKGHSHVYWYRQLPEEGLKFMVYLQKENIIDESGMPKERFSAEFPKEGPSILRIQQVVRGDSAAYFCASSTRTGEVTEAFFGQGTRLTVV.

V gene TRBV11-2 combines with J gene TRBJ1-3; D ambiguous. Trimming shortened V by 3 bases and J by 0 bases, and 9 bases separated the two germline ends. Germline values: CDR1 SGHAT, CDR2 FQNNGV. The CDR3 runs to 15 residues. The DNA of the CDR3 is TGTGCCAGCAGCTTCCCCCAGATCTCTGGAAACACCATATATTTT. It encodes CASSFPQISGNTIYF.

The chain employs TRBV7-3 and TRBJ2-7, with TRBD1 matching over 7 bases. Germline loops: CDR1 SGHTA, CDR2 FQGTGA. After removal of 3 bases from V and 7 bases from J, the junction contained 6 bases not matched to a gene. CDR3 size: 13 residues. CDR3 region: CASSFTQGDEQYF. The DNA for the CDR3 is TGTGCCAGCAGCTTCACCCAGGGGGATGAGCAGTACTTC. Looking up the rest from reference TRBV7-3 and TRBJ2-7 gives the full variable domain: GAGVSQTPSNKVTEKGKYVELRCDPISGHTALYWYRQSLGQGPEFLIYFQGTGAADDSGLPNDRFFAVRPEGSVSTLKIQRTERGDSAVYLCASSFTQGDEQYFGPGTRLTVT.

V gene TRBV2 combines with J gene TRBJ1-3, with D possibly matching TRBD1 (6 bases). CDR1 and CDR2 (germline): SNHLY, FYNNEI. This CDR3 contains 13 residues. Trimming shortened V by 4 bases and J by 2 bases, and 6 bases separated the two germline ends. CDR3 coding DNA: TGTGCCAGCAGTGGGGGGCCTGGAAACACCATATATTTT. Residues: CASSGGPGNTIYF.

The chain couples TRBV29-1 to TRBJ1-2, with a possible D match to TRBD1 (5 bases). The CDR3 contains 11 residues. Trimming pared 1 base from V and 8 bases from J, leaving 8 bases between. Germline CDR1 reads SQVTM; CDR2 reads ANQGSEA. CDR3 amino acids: CSVEVGAGYTF. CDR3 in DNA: TGCAGCGTTGAAGTAGGGGCCGGCTACACCTTC.

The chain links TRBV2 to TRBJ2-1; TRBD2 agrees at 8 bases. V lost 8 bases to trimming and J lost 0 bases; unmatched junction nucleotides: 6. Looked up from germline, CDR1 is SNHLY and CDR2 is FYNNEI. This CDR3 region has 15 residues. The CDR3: CASASGHNSYNEQFF. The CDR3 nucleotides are TGTGCCAGCGCTAGCGGGCATAACTCCTACAATGAGCAGTTCTTC.

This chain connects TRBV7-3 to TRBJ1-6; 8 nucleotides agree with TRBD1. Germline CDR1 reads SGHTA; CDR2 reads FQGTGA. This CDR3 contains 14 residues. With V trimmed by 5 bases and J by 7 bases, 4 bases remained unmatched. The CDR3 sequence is CASSVDRGNSPLHF. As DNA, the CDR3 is TGTGCCAGCAGCGTCGACAGGGGAAATTCACCCCTCCACTTT.

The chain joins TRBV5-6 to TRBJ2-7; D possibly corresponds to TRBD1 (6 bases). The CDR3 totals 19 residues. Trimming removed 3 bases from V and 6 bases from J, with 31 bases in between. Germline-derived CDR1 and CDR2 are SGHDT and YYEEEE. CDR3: CASSSLTRTGITGRLEQYF. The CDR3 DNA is TGTGCCAGCAGCTCCTTAACACGCACGGGCATCACAGGGCGGCTCGAGCAGTACTTC.

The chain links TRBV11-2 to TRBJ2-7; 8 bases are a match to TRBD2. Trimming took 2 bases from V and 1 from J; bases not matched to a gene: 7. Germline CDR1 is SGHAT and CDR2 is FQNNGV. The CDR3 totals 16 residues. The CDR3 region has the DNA TGTGCCAGCAGCTTAACTACTAGCGGATCTTCCTACGAGCAGTACTTC. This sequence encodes CASSLTTSGSSYEQYF.

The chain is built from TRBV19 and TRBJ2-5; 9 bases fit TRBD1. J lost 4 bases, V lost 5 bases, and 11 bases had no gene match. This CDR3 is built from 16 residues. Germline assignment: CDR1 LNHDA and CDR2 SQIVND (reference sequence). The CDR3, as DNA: TGTGCCAGTAGTTCGGGACAGGGCGGGGCGGGAGAGACCCAGTACTTC. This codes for CASSSGQGGAGETQYF.

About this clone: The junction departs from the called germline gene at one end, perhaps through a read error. Here the CDR3 DNA reads TGCGCCAGCAGCTTGGTGGAGGGCTATAGCTACACCTTC. Encoded protein: CASSLVEGYSYTF. The rearrangement uses TRBV5-1 and TRBJ1-2; D remains ambiguous. Germline V gives CDR1 SGHRS, CDR2 YFSETQ. This CDR3 is built from 13 residues.

CDR3 in amino acids: CASSLRTSGRETQYF. CDR3 coding DNA: TGTGCCAGCAGTCTGAGGACTAGCGGGAGGGAGACCCAGTACTTC. The rearrangement joins TRBV27 to TRBJ2-5; TRBD2 matches at 14 bases. The CDR3 is made up of 15 amino acids. Germline values: CDR1 MNHEY, CDR2 SMNVEV (reference sequence). V was pared by 5 bases and J by 5 bases, with 4 bases of the junction left unmatched.

CDR3 coding DNA: TGTGCCACCCCGACTAGCGGGGGGCAGAACACCGGGGAGCTGTTTTTT. Translated, it gives CATPTSGGQNTGELFF. The chain couples TRBV7-2 to TRBJ2-2; 13 nucleotides align to TRBD2. This CDR3 is built from 16 residues. After removal of 10 bases from V and 1 base from J, the junction contained 6 bases not matched to a gene. CDR1 is SGHTA, CDR2 FQGNSA, per germline. Full variable domain (missing parts from reference TRBV7-2 and TRBJ2-2): GAGVSQSPSNKVTEKGKDVELRCDPISGHTALYWYRQSLGQGLEFLIYFQGNSAPDKSGLPSDRFSAERTGGSVSTLTIQRTQQEDSAVYLCATPTSGGQNTGELFFGEGSRLTVL.

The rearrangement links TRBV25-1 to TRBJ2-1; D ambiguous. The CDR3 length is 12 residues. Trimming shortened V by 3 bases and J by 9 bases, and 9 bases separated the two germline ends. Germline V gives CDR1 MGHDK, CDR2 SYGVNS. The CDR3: CASSDGGVEQFF. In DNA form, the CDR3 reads TGTGCCAGCAGTGACGGTGGAGTTGAGCAGTTCTTC.

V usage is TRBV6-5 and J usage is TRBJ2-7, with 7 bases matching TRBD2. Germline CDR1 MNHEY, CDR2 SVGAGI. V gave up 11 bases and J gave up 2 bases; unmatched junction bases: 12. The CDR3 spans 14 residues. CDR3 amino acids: CAAGVGGPTYEQYF. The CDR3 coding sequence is TGTGCCGCGGGGGTAGGCGGACCAACCTACGAGCAGTACTTC.

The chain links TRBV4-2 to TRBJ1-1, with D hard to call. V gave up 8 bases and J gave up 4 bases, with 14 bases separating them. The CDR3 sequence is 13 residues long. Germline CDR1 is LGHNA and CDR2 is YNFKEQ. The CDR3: CASVERLGTEAFF. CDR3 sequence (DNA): TGTGCCAGCGTTGAGAGGTTGGGCACTGAAGCTTTCTTT.

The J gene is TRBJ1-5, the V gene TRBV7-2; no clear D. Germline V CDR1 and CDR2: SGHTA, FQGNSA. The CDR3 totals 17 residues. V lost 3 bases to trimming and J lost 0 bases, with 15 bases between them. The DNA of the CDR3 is TGTGCCAGCAGCTTCGTGGCCGAGGGCAATAGCAATCAGCCCCAGCATTTT. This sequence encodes CASSFVAEGNSNQPQHF.